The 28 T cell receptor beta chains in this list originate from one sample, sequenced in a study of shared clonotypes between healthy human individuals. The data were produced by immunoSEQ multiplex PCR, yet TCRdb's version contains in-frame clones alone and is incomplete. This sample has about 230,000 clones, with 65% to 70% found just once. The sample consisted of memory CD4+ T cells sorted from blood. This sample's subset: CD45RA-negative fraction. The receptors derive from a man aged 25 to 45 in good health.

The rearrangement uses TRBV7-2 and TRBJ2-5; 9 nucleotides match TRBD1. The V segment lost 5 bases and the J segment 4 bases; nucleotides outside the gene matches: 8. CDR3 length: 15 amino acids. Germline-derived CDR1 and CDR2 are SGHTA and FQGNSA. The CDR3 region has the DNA TGTGCCAGCAGCCCTCGGGACAGGGAGGGAGAGACCCAGTACTTC. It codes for CASSPRDREGETQYF.

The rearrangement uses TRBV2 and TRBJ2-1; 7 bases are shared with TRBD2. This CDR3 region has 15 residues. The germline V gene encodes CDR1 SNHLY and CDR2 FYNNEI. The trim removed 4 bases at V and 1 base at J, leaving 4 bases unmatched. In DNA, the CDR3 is TGTGCCAGCAGTGTCAGCGGGAAATCCTACAATGAGCAGTTCTTC. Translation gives CASSVSGKSYNEQFF. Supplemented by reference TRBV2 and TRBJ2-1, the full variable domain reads EPEVTQTPSHQVTQMGQEVILRCVPISNHLYFYWYRQILGQKVEFLVSFYNNEISEKSEIFDDQFSVERPDGSNFTLKIRSTKLEDSAMYFCASSVSGKSYNEQFFGPGTRLTVL.

The CDR3 here is CASSLAGGQIQETQYF. The CDR3 DNA sequence: TGCGCCAGCAGCTTGGCCGGGGGACAGATCCAAGAGACCCAGTACTTC. This chain connects TRBV5-1 to TRBJ2-5; D is perhaps TRBD1 (7 bases). The CDR3 runs to 16 residues. V was shortened by 0 bases and J by 1 base, with 13 bases between the two germline ends. The V gene's germline CDR1 is SGHRS and CDR2 YFSETQ. Drawing the rest from reference TRBV5-1 and TRBJ2-5, the complete variable domain is KAGVTQTPRYLIKTRGQQVTLSCSPISGHRSVSWYQQTPGQGLQFLFEYFSETQRNKGNFPGRFSGRQFSNSRSEMNVSTLELGDSALYLCASSLAGGQIQETQYFGPGTRLLVL.

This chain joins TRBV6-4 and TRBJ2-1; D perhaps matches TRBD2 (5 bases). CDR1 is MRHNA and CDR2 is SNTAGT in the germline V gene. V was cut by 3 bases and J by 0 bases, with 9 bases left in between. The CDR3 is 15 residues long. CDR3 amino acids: CASSDEAGSYNEQFF. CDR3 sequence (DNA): TGTGCCAGCAGTGATGAGGCGGGCTCCTACAATGAGCAGTTCTTC.

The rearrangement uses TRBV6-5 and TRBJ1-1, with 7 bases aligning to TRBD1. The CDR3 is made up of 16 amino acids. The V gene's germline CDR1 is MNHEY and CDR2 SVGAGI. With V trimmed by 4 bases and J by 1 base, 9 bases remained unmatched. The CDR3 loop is CASSFRRDRANTEAFF. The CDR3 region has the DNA TGTGCCAGCAGTTTCCGAAGAGACAGGGCGAACACTGAAGCTTTCTTT.

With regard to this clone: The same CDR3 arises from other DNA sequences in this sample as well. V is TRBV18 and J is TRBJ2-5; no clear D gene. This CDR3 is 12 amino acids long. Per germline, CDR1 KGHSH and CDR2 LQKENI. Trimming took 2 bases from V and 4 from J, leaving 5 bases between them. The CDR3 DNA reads TGTGCCAGCTCACCAGAGCGAGAGACCCAGTACTTC. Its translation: CASSPERETQYF.

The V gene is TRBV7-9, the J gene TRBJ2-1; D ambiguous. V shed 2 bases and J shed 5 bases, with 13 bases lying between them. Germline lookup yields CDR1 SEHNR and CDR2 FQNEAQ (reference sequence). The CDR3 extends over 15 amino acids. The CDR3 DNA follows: TGTGCCAGCAGCTTAAGAACCCCCCTCCACAATGAGCAGTTCTTC. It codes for CASSLRTPLHNEQFF.

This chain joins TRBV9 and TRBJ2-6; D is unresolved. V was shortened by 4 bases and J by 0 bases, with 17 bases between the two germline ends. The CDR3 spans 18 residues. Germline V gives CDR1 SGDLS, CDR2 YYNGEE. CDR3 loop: CASSPLEGRSSGANVLTF. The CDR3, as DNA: TGTGCCAGCAGCCCGTTAGAAGGACGCAGCTCTGGGGCCAACGTCCTGACTTTC.

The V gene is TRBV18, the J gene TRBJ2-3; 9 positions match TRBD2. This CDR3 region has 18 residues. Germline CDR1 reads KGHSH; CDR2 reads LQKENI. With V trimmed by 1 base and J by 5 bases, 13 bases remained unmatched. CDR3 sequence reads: CASSPLVVAGGPEDTQYF. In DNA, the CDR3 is TGTGCCAGCTCACCACTAGTAGTTGCGGGAGGGCCGGAAGATACGCAGTATTTT. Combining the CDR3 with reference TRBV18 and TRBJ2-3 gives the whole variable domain NAGVMQNPRHLVRRRGQEARLRCSPMKGHSHVYWYRQLPEEGLKFMVYLQKENIIDESGMPKERFSAEFPKEGPSILRIQQVVRGDSAAYFCASSPLVVAGGPEDTQYFGPGTRLTVL.

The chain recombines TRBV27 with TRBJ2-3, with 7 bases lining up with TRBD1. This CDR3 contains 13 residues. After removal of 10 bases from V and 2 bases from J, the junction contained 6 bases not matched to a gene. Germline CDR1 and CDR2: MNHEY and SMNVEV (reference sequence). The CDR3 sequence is CATRGTDTDTQYF. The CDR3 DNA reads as TGTGCCACCAGGGGGACGGACACAGATACGCAGTATTTT.

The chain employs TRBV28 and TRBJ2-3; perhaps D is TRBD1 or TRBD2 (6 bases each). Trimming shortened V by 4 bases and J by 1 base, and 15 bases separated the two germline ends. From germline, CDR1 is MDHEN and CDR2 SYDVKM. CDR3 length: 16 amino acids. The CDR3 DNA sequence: TGTGCCAGCAGTTCCCCGGGAGAGGGGGGCACAGATACGCAGTATTTT. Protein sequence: CASSSPGEGGTDTQYF. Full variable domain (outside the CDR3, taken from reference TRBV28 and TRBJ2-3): DVKVTQSSRYLVKRTGEKVFLECVQDMDHENMFWYRQDPGLGLRLIYFSYDVKMKEKGDIPEGYSVSREKKERFSLILESASTNQTSMYLCASSSPGEGGTDTQYFGPGTRLTVL.

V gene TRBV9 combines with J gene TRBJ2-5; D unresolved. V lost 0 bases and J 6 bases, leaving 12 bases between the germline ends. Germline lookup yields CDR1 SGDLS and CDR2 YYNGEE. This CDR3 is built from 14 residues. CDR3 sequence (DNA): TGTGCCAGCAGCGTAGTCGGCGCATCACAGACCCAGTACTTC. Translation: CASSVVGASQTQYF.

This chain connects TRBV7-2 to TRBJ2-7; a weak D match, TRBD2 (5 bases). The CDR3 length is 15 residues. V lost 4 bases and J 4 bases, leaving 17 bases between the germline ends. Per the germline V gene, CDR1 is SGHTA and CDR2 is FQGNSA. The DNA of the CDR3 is TGTGCCAGCAGCTCATCCCGCGGTACGGGGTACGAGCAGTACTTC. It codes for CASSSSRGTGYEQYF.

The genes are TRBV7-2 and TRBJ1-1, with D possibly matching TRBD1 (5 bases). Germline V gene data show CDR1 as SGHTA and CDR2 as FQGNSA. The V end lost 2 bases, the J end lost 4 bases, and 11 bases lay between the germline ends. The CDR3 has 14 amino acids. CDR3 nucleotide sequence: TGTGCCAGCAGCTTATTAGGGAGGGGCACTGAAGCTTTCTTT. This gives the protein CASSLLGRGTEAFF. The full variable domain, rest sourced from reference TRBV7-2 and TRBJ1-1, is GAGVSQSPSNKVTEKGKDVELRCDPISGHTALYWYRQSLGQGLEFLIYFQGNSAPDKSGLPSDRFSAERTGGSVSTLTIQRTQQEDSAVYLCASSLLGRGTEAFFGQGTRLTVV.

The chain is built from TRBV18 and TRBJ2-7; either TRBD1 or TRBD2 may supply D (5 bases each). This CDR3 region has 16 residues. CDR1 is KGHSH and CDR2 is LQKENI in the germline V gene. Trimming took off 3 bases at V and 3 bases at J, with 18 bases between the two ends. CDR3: CASSPGQRTTNYEQYF. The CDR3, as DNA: TGTGCCAGCTCACCTGGGCAGCGGACAACAAACTACGAGCAGTACTTC.

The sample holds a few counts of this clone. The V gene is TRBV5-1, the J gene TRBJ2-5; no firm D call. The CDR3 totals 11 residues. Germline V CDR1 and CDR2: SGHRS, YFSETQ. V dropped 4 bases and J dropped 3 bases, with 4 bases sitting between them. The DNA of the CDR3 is TGCGCCAGCAGCGTTAAAGAGACCCAGTACTTC. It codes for CASSVKETQYF. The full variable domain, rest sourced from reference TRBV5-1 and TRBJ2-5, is KAGVTQTPRYLIKTRGQQVTLSCSPISGHRSVSWYQQTPGQGLQFLFEYFSETQRNKGNFPGRFSGRQFSNSRSEMNVSTLELGDSALYLCASSVKETQYFGPGTRLLVL.

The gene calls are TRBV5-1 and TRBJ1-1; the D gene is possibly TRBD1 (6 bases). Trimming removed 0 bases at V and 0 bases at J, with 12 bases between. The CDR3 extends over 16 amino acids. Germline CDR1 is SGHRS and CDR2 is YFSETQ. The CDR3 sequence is CASSLDSGGLNTEAFF. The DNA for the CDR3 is TGCGCCAGCAGCTTGGATTCGGGGGGGCTGAACACTGAAGCTTTCTTT.

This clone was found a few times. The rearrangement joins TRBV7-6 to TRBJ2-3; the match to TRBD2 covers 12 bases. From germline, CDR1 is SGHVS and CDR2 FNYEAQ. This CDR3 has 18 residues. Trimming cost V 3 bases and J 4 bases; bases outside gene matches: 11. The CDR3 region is CASSLDISGTSGPDTQYF. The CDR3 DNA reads TGTGCCAGCAGCTTGGATATCTCCGGGACTAGCGGGCCAGATACGCAGTATTTT.

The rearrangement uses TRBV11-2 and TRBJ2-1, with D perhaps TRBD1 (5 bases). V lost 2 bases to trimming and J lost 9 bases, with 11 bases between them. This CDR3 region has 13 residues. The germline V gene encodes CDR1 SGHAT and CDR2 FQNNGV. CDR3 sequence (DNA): TGTGCCAGCAGCTTAACCCCCAGGGCTGAGCAGTTCTTC. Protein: CASSLTPRAEQFF.

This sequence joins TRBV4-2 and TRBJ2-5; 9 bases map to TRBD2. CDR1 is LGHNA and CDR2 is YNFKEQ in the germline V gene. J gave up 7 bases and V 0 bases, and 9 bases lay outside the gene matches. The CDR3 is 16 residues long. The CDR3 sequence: CASSQDEGAGGRTQYF. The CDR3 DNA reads TGTGCCAGCAGCCAAGATGAGGGAGCGGGGGGCCGGACCCAGTACTTC.

The CDR3 spells CASSPLAGGYNEQFF. The DNA of the CDR3 is TGTGCCAGCAGCCCATTAGCGGGAGGGTACAATGAGCAGTTCTTC. The chain carries TRBV7-2 and TRBJ2-1, with 11 nucleotides matching TRBD2. Germline V CDR1 and CDR2: SGHTA, FQGNSA. The CDR3 covers 15 residues. The V and J ends lost 5 bases and 4 bases, in that order; junction bases with no gene match: 4.

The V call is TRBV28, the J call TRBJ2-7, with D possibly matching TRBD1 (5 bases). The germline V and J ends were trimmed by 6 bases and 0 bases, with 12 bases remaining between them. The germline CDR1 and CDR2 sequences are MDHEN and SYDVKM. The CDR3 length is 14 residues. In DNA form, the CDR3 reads TGTGCCAGCAGAGACAGCCTGGCCTCCTACGAGCAGTACTTC. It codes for CASRDSLASYEQYF. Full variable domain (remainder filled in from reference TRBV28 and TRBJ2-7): DVKVTQSSRYLVKRTGEKVFLECVQDMDHENMFWYRQDPGLGLRLIYFSYDVKMKEKGDIPEGYSVSREKKERFSLILESASTNQTSMYLCASRDSLASYEQYFGPGTRLTVT.

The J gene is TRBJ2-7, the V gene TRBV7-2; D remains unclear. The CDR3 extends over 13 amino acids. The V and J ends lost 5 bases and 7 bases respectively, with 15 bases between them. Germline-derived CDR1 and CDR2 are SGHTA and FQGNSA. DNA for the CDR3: TGTGCCAGCAGCCTCTCCCTCCAACAAGAGCAGTACTTC. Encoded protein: CASSLSLQQEQYF.

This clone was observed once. CDR3 sequence reads: CASSQDRGSTDTQYF. The CDR3 DNA sequence: TGCGCCAGCAGCCAAGATAGAGGAAGCACAGATACGCAGTATTTT. The gene calls are TRBV4-3 and TRBJ2-3; D gene uncertain. Trimming stripped 0 bases from V and 0 bases from J, with 7 bases between. The length of the CDR3 is 15 residues. Germline values: CDR1 LGHNA, CDR2 YSLEER.

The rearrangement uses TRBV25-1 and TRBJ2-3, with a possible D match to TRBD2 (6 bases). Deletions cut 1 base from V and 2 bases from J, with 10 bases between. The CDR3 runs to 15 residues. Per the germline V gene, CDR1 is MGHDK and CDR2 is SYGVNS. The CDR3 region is CASSEFRTNTDTQYF. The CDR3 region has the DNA TGTGCCAGCAGTGAATTCAGGACTAACACAGATACGCAGTATTTT.

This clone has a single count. This CDR3 reads CASSLVVLAGGLYEQYF. CDR3 in DNA: TGTGCCAGCAGCTTAGTAGTGCTAGCGGGAGGTCTATACGAGCAGTACTTC. This chain links TRBV11-2 with TRBJ2-7, with TRBD2 matching over 11 bases. The trim removed 1 base at V and 4 bases at J, leaving 9 bases unmatched. Looked up from germline, CDR1 is SGHAT and CDR2 is FQNNGV. This CDR3 is 17 amino acids long.

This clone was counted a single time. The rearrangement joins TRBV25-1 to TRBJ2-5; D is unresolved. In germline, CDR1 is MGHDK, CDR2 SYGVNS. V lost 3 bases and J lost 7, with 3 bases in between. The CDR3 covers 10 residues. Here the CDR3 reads CASSEGTQYF. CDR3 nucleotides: TGTGCCAGCAGTGAGGGGACCCAGTACTTC.

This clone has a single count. The CDR3 nucleotides are TGTGCCAGCAGCTTACTTCTAGCGGGATCTCTGTCGAACAATGAGCAGTTCTTC. This gives the protein CASSLLLAGSLSNNEQFF. The chain couples TRBV11-2 to TRBJ2-1; TRBD2 agrees at 9 bases. Germline loops: CDR1 SGHAT, CDR2 FQNNGV. Trimming removed 2 bases from V and 5 bases from J; junction bases left unmatched: 13. The CDR3 consists of 18 residues.